This T cell receptor beta chain was recorded in a study of T-cell reconstitution after alpha-beta-depleted transplantation in children. Preparing the TCRbeta library involved the use of unique molecular identifiers. TCRdb re-called the PCR reads with MiXCR, one entry per CDR3 protein. The table lists 90,000 to 130,000 distinct CDR3 sequences, 10% of them singletons, with around 8.5% in the top ten. The CDR3 consists of 15 residues. CDR1 is LGHDT, CDR2 YNNKEL, per germline (reference sequence). Deletions cut 5 bases from V and 0 bases from J, with 13 bases between. This clonotype was recorded a few times.

Here the sequenced sample was PBMCs from the stem cell graft donor, taken from the stem cell graft. V usage is TRBV3-1 and J usage is TRBJ1-1; weak D call: TRBD1 (6 bases). The sequence came from a human donor who donated a stem cell graft to a child with acute lymphoblastic leukemia. CDR3 DNA sequence: TGTGCCAGCAGCGCCCGGGACATCATGAACACTGAAGCTTTCTTT. This gives the protein CASSARDIMNTEAFF.